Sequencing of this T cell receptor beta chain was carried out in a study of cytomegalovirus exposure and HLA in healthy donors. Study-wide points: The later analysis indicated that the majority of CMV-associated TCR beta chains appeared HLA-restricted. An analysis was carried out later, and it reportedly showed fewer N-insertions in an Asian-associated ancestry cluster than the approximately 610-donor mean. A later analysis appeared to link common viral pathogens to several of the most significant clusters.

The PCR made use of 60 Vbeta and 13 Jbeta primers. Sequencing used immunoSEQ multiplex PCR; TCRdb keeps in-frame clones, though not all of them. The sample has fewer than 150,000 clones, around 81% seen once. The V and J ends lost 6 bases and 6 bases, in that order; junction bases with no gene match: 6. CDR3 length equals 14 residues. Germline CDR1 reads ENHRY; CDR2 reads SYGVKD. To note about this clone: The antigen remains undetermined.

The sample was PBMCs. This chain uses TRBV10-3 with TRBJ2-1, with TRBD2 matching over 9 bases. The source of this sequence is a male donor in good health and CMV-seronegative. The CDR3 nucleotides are TGTGCCATCAGGCCGGGACTAGCAATCAATGAGCAGTTCTTC. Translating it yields CAIRPGLAINEQFF.